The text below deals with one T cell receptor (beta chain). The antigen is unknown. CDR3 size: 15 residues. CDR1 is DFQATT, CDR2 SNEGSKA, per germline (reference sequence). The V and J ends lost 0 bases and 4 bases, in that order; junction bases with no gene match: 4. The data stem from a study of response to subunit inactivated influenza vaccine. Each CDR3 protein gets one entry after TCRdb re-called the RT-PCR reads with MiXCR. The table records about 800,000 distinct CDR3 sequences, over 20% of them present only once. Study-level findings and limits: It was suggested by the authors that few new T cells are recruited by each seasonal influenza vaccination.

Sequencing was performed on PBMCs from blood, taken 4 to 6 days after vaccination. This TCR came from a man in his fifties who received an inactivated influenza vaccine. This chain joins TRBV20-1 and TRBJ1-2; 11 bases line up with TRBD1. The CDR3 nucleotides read TGCAGTGCTAGAGATCGGACAGGGGGCTCCTATGGCTACACCTTC. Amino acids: CSARDRTGGSYGYTF.